These 23 T cell receptor beta chains were all obtained from the same sample, sequenced in a study of graft-versus-host responses after intestinal transplantation. Produced via immunoSEQ multiplex PCR; TCRdb's table is partial and in-frame only. The repertoire has about 54,000 clones, more than 80% of them found once; the top ten carry less than 6%. Sequenced here: PBMCs, sampled 650 to 670 days after intestinal transplant. These receptors all stem from a human patient who received an intestinal transplant, so some T cells may come from the graft donor.

The chain carries TRBV18 and TRBJ2-5; the match to TRBD2 covers 11 bases. The CDR3 is made up of 17 amino acids. Germline lookup yields CDR1 KGHSH and CDR2 LQKENI. V was pared by 2 bases and J by 3 bases, with 8 bases of the junction left unmatched. This chain's CDR3 is CASSPFFQLAGEETQYF. In DNA form, the CDR3 reads TGTGCCAGCTCACCATTCTTCCAACTAGCGGGGGAAGAGACCCAGTACTTC.

V gene TRBV7-2 combines with J gene TRBJ2-2, with D perhaps TRBD1 (6 bases). Between the trimmed V and J ends, which lost 2 bases and 6 bases, there was a span of 16 bases. The CDR3 length is 16 residues. From germline, CDR1 is SGHTA and CDR2 FQGNSA. CDR3 protein: CASSLTRAGVAGELFF. CDR3 DNA sequence: TGTGCCAGCAGCTTAACCCGGGCAGGGGTTGCCGGGGAGCTGTTTTTT.

This clone was observed a handful of times. The chain joins TRBV7-9 to TRBJ1-2; D possibly corresponds to TRBD1 (5 bases). Trimming cost V 8 bases and J 3 bases, with 19 bases left between them. CDR1 and CDR2 from the germline V gene are SEHNR and FQNEAQ (reference sequence). This CDR3 is built from 15 residues. CDR3 in amino acids: CASEGQGAPYYGYTF. The CDR3 DNA sequence: TGTGCCAGCGAAGGACAAGGGGCCCCGTACTATGGCTACACCTTC.

The gene calls are TRBV9 and TRBJ2-7, with TRBD1 identical over 7 bases. CDR1 and CDR2 from the germline V gene are SGDLS and YYNGEE. The trim removed 4 bases at V and 2 bases at J, leaving 12 bases unmatched. There are 16 residues in the CDR3. The CDR3 loop is CASSQTGTDATYEQYF. The CDR3 DNA is TGTGCCAGCAGCCAAACCGGGACAGATGCCACCTACGAGCAGTACTTC. The entire variable domain, with the rest obtained from reference TRBV9 and TRBJ2-7, is as follows: DSGVTQTPKHLITATGQRVTLRCSPRSGDLSVYWYQQSLDQGLQFLIQYYNGEERAKGNILERFSAQQFPDLHSELNLSSLELGDSALYFCASSQTGTDATYEQYFGPGTRLTVT.

The chain is built from TRBV19 and TRBJ2-5; 11 bases match TRBD2. Germline trimming cut 3 bases from V and 5 bases from J; bases unmatched to any gene: 5. CDR1 and CDR2 from the germline V gene are LNHDA and SQIVND (reference sequence). CDR3 size: 15 residues. The CDR3 reads CASSIIAGGPETQYF. The CDR3 DNA is TGTGCCAGTAGTATTATAGCGGGGGGGCCGGAGACCCAGTACTTC.

The V gene is TRBV5-4, the J gene TRBJ1-1, with D tentatively TRBD1 (6 bases). The ends were cut back, 4 bases at V and 1 base at J, with 14 bases in the middle. This CDR3 is built from 15 residues. Per germline, CDR1 SGHNT and CDR2 YYREEE (reference sequence). CDR3 coding DNA: TGTGCCAGCAGCCTCCCGACGGACAGGAACACTGAAGCTTTCTTT. Translation gives CASSLPTDRNTEAFF.

The chain uses TRBV10-3 and TRBJ2-1; D is possibly TRBD1 (6 bases). The CDR3 is 13 amino acids. CDR1 is ENHRY and CDR2 is SYGVKD in the germline V gene. Trimming took off 6 bases at V and 7 bases at J, with 13 bases between the two ends. The CDR3 here is CAIRGQPGNEQFF. The CDR3 bases are TGTGCCATCAGAGGACAGCCAGGGAATGAGCAGTTCTTC.

V usage is TRBV18 and J usage is TRBJ2-3, with 9 nucleotides matching TRBD2. Germline V CDR1 and CDR2: KGHSH, LQKENI. J was trimmed by 6 bases and V by 1 base; bases with no gene match: 5. The CDR3 has 15 residues. CDR3 coding DNA: TGTGCCAGCTCACCACGCGGGGGGGCACACGATACGCAGTATTTT. This gives the protein CASSPRGGAHDTQYF.

The J gene is TRBJ2-3, the V gene TRBV4-2; TRBD2 aligns across 12 bases. CDR1 LGHNA and CDR2 YNFKEQ come from the germline V gene. The CDR3 has 16 amino acids. With 0 bases clipped from V and 4 bases from J, the junction kept 2 bases outside the gene matches. The CDR3 DNA follows: TGTGCCAGCAGCCAAGATGCTAGCGGGGGGGCAGATACGCAGTATTTT. The encoded protein is CASSQDASGGADTQYF.

CDR3 DNA: TGTGCCAGCAGCCAGGGGCGAAGGAGGACAGGGCGATATAATTCACCCCTCCACTTT. Translated, it gives CASSQGRRRTGRYNSPLHF. The V call is TRBV13, the J call TRBJ1-6; 8 nucleotides align to TRBD1. The CDR3 has 19 amino acids. Germline V gene lookup returns CDR1 PRHDT and CDR2 FYEKMQ (reference sequence). With V trimmed by 5 bases and J by 4 bases, 16 bases remained unmatched.

The chain carries TRBV18 and TRBJ2-5; D is unresolved. The CDR3 totals 14 residues. Germline V gene sequence: CDR1 KGHSH, CDR2 LQKENI. Deletions cut 4 bases from V and 3 bases from J, with 12 bases between. CDR3 protein: CASSLRIEEETQYF. DNA for the CDR3: TGTGCCAGCTCACTTAGGATCGAGGAAGAGACCCAGTACTTC.

The chain employs TRBV4-1 and TRBJ2-7; no reliable D call. Trimming took off 0 bases at V and 0 bases at J, with 9 bases between the two ends. The germline V gene encodes CDR1 MGHRA and CDR2 YSYEKL. The CDR3 length is 15 residues. The CDR3 loop is CASSQDWQVSYEQYF. The CDR3 DNA sequence: TGCGCCAGCAGCCAAGACTGGCAGGTCTCCTACGAGCAGTACTTC.

The CDR3 nucleotides are TGTGCCAGCAGTTTATCGATAAGGAGGATCGGAGACCTTGGGGGAGAGACCCAGTACTTC. Amino acid sequence: CASSLSIRRIGDLGGETQYF. J is TRBJ2-5 and V is TRBV27; tentatively, D is TRBD1 or TRBD2 (5 bases each). From germline, CDR1 is MNHEY and CDR2 SMNVEV (reference sequence). V was shortened by 0 bases and J by 4 bases, with 27 bases between the two germline ends. The CDR3 extends over 20 amino acids.

The V and J genes are TRBV9 and TRBJ2-4; no firm D call. Germline V CDR1 and CDR2: SGDLS, YYNGEE. V dropped 1 base and J dropped 8 bases, with 7 bases sitting between them. CDR3 length: 12 amino acids. DNA for the CDR3: TGTGCCAGCAGCGTAAAAGAGGACATTCAGTACTTC. It translates to CASSVKEDIQYF.

The chain uses TRBV9 and TRBJ1-1; no reliable D call. The CDR3 is made up of 16 amino acids. Trimming pared 3 bases from V and 1 base from J, leaving 16 bases between. Germline V gives CDR1 SGDLS, CDR2 YYNGEE. CDR3 DNA sequence: TGTGCCAGCAGCGGCATAACCCCCCCTTCGAACACTGAAGCTTTCTTT. Protein sequence: CASSGITPPSNTEAFF.

In nucleotides, the CDR3 is TGTGCCAGCAAAGCGGCCCCGGGACAGGTTAAGACCCAGTACTTC. It specifies CASKAAPGQVKTQYF. This chain uses TRBV2 with TRBJ2-5; 8 bases fit TRBD1. V was clipped by 7 bases and J by 6 bases; unmatched bases: 13. Germline values: CDR1 SNHLY, CDR2 FYNNEI. The CDR3 is 15 amino acids.

This chain uses TRBV5-6 with TRBJ1-2, with D tentatively TRBD1 (6 bases). Trimming removed 0 bases at V and 7 bases at J, with 13 bases between. Per the germline V gene, CDR1 is SGHDT and CDR2 is YYEEEE. This CDR3 contains 14 residues. The CDR3 region is CASSLAQGVGGYTF. CDR3 nucleotides: TGTGCCAGCAGCTTGGCACAGGGAGTCGGTGGCTACACCTTC. Complete variable domain (other parts from reference TRBV5-6 and TRBJ1-2): DAGVTQSPTHLIKTRGQQVTLRCSPKSGHDTVSWYQQALGQGPQFIFQYYEEEERQRGNFPDRFSGHQFPNYSSELNVNALLLGDSALYLCASSLAQGVGGYTFGSGTRLTVV.

This chain links TRBV7-2 with TRBJ1-2, with D unresolved. The CDR3 covers 14 residues. V lost 3 bases and J lost 3, with 11 bases in between. Germline CDR1 SGHTA, CDR2 FQGNSA. The CDR3 loop is CASSFTYSDYGYTF. CDR3 DNA: TGTGCCAGCAGCTTTACGTACAGCGACTATGGCTACACCTTC.

J is TRBJ2-7 and V is TRBV10-3, with D possibly TRBD1 on 7 matching bases. With 4 bases removed from V and 7 bases from J, the gap between germline ends came to 17 bases. The CDR3 consists of 14 residues. Germline V gene lookup returns CDR1 ENHRY and CDR2 SYGVKD. The DNA of the CDR3 is TGTGCCATCAGTGGGCAGGGGGGCCAGGGTGAGCAGTACTTC. It yields the protein CAISGQGGQGEQYF.

V gene TRBV11-1 combines with J gene TRBJ2-1; unclear D gene. The germline V gene encodes CDR1 SGHAT and CDR2 FQDESV (reference sequence). This CDR3 spans 15 amino acids. Trimming cost V 7 bases and J 5 bases, with 18 bases left between them. The CDR3 sequence: CASTKNNARHNEQFF. The CDR3, as DNA: TGTGCCAGCACCAAAAATAATGCCAGGCACAATGAGCAGTTCTTC.

The gene calls are TRBV10-2 and TRBJ1-1, with no clear D. This CDR3 comprises 13 residues. Trimming stripped 7 bases from V and 0 bases from J, with 9 bases between. The V gene's germline CDR1 is WSHSY and CDR2 SAAADI. This chain's CDR3 is CASTGYVNTEAFF. The CDR3 DNA reads as TGCGCCAGCACGGGGTACGTGAACACTGAAGCTTTCTTT.

V usage is TRBV4-1 and J usage is TRBJ1-2, with no clear D. The germline gives CDR1 MGHRA, CDR2 YSYEKL. Trimming shortened V by 0 bases and J by 5 bases, and 10 bases separated the two germline ends. The CDR3 consists of 14 residues. The chain's CDR3 is CASSQDLGQYGYTF. CDR3 bases: TGCGCCAGCAGCCAAGATCTTGGGCAGTATGGCTACACCTTC.

In DNA form, the CDR3 reads TGTGCCAGCAGCCAAGATCCGGACAGGTCCTACGAGCAGTACTTC. Translating gives CASSQDPDRSYEQYF. J is TRBJ2-7 and V is TRBV4-2, with TRBD1 matching 7 bases. Per germline, CDR1 LGHNA and CDR2 YNFKEQ. The CDR3 totals 15 residues. V trimming: 0 bases; J trimming: 1 base; junction bases outside the gene matches: 3.